The source of this TCR beta chain is a study of blood T cell repertoires in COVID-19. Overall study: Collection of acute and convalescent COVID-19 samples took place in the United States, Italy and Spain. Sources were T cells, B-cell-depleted T cells, or PBMCs; the material itself was cDNA or gDNA.

CDR3 length: 14 amino acids. V was clipped by 0 bases and J by 4 bases, with 10 bases between them. Germline assignment: CDR1 GTSNPN and CDR2 SVGIG (reference sequence). This clone was seen a few times. Profiled with immunoSEQ multiplex PCR; TCRdb holds only in-frame clones, not every one. The table has fewer than 350,000 clones, approximately 86% seen once. The receptor comes from a woman aged 65 to 85 with COVID-19, enrolled during active disease. The sample comprised peripheral blood. This chain links TRBV30 with TRBJ1-5, with no clear D. The CDR3 bases are TGTGCCTGGAGTGTAAAACAGAAAAATCAGCCCCAGCATTTT. It is translated as CAWSVKQKNQPQHF.